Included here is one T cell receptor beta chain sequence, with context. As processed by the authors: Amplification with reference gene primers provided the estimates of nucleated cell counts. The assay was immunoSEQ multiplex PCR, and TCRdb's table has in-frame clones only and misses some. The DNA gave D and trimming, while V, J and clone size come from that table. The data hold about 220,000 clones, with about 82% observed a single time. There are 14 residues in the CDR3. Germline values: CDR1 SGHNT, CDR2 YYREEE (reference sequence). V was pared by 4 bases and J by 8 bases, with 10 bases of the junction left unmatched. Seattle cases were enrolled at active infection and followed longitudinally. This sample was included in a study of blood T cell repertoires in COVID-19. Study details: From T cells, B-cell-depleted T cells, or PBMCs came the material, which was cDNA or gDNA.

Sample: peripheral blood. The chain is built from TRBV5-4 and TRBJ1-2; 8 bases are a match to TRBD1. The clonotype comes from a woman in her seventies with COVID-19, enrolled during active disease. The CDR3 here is CASSRGQDNAGYTF. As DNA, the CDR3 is TGTGCCAGCAGCAGGGGACAGGACAATGCGGGCTACACCTTC.